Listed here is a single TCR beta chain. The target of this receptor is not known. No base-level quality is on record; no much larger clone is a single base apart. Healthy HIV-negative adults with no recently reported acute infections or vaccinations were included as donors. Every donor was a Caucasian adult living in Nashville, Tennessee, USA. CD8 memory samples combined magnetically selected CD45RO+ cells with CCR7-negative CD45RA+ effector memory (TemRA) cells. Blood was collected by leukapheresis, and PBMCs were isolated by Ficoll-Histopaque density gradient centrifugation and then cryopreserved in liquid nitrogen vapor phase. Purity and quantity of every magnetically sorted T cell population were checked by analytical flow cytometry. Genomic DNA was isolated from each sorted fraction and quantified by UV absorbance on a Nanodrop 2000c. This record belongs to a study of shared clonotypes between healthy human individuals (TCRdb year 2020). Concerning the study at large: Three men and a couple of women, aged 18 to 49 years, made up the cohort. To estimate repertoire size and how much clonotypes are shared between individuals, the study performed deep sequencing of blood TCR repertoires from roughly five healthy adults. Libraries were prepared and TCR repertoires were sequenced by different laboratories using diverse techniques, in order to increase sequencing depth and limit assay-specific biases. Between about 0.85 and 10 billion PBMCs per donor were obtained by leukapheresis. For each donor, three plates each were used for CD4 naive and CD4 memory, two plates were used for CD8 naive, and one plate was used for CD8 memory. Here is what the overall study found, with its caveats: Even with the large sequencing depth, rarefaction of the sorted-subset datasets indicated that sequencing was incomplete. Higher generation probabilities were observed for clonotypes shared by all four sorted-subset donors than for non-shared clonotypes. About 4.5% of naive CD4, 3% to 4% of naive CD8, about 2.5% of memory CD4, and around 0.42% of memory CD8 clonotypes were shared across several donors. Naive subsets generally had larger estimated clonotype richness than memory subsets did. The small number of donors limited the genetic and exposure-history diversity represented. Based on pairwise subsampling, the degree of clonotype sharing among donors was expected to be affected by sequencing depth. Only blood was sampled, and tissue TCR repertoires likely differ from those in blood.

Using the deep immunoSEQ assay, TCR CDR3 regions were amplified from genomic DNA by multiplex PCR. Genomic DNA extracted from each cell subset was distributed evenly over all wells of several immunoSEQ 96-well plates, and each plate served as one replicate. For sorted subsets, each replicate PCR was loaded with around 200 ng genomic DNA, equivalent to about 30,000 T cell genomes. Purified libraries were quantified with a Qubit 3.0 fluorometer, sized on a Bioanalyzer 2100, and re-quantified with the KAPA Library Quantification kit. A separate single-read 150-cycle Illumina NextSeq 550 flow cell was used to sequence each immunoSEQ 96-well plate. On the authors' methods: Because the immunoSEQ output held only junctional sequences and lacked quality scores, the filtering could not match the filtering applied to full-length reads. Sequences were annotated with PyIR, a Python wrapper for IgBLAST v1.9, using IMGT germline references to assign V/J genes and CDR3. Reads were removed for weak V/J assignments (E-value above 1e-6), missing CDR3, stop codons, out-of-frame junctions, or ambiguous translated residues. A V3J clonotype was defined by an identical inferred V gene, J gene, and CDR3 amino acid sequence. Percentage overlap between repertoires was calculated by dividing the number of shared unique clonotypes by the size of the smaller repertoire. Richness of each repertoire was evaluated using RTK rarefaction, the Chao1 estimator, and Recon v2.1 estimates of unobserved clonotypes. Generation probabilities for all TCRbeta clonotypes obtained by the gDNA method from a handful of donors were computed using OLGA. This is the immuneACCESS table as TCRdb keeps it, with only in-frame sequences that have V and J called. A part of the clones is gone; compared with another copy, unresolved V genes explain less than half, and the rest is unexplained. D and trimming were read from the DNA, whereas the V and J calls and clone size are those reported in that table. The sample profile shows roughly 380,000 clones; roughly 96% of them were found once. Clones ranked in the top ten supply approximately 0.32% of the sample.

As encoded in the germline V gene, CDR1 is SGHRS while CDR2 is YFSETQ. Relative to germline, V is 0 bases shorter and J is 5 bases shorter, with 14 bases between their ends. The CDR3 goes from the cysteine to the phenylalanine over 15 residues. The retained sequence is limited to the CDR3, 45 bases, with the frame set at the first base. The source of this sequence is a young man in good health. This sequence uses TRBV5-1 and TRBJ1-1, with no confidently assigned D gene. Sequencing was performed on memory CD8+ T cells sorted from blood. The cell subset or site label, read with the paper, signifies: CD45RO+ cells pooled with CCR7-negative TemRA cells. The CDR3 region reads CASSLGPGPGTEAFF. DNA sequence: TGCGCCAGCAGCTTGGGCCCGGGCCCGGGGACTGAAGCTTTCTTT.